These 2 T cell receptor beta chains came from one sample sequenced in a study of persistence of HIV-infected CD4 T cells. The stimulus was lysate of CMV-infected fibroblasts, around 9.3 ug/mL. Memory cells lacking CD40L and CD69 with high CD45RO were sorted. Antigens for these TCRs are unknown. The immunoSEQ assay was version 4, run in survey mode. Method: immunoSEQ multiplex PCR; TCRdb's copy keeps in-frame clones and lacks some. The sample carries some 48,000 clones, 75% to 85% recorded once. Material: CD4+ T cells sorted from PBMCs after roughly 18-hour stimulation, obtained from a patient who received antiretroviral therapy. The receptors were gathered from an adult man with HIV who was CMV-seropositive.

The chain employs TRBV19 and TRBJ1-3; D call uncertain. The CDR3 sequence is 12 residues long. Germline V CDR1 and CDR2: LNHDA, SQIVND (reference sequence). V was trimmed by 8 bases and J by 0 bases, leaving 5 bases between them. The CDR3 nucleotides read TGTGCCAGTGGCGCCTCTGGAAACACCATATATTTT. Translating gives CASGASGNTIYF.

This clone was found once. The V gene is TRBV11-2, the J gene TRBJ2-1; D perhaps matches TRBD1 (7 bases). Per germline, CDR1 SGHAT and CDR2 FQNNGV. The length of the CDR3 is 14 residues. V was trimmed by 5 bases and J by 7 bases, leaving 15 bases between them. The CDR3 loop reads CASSLEQGRNEQFF. CDR3 sequence (DNA): TGTGCCAGCAGCCTCGAACAGGGGAGGAATGAGCAGTTCTTC.